This T cell receptor beta chain comes out of a study of shared clonotypes between healthy human individuals (TCRdb year 2020). As for the study more broadly: Two women and three men aged 18 to 49 years were included in the cohort. To estimate repertoire size and how much clonotype sharing occurs between individuals, the study deeply sequenced the blood TCR repertoires of several healthy adults. Libraries were prepared and TCR repertoires were sequenced by different laboratories using diverse techniques, in order to increase sequencing depth and limit assay-specific biases. Between about 0.85 and 9.5 billion PBMCs per donor were obtained by leukapheresis. Overall results and qualifications from the work: The genetic and exposure-history diversity represented was limited by the small number of donors. Only blood was sampled, and tissue TCR repertoires likely differ from those in blood. Based on pairwise subsampling, the degree of clonotype sharing among donors was expected to be affected by sequencing depth.

Using the deep immunoSEQ assay, multiplex PCR amplified TCR CDR3 regions from genomic DNA. Extracted genomic DNA from each cell subset was distributed evenly across all wells of several immunoSEQ 96-well plates, and each plate was treated as a replicate. For unsorted PBMC, each replicate PCR was loaded with 300 to 350 ng genomic DNA, equivalent to some 27,000 T cell genomes. Genomic DNA from unsorted PBMC was sequenced over ten immunoSEQ deep assay plates. The purified libraries were quantified using a Qubit 3.0 fluorometer, sized with a Bioanalyzer 2100, and then quantified again using the KAPA Library Quantification kit. A separate single-read 150-cycle Illumina NextSeq 550 flow cell was used to sequence each immunoSEQ 96-well plate. Per the original workflow: Because the immunoSEQ output included only junctional sequences and no quality scores, the filtering could not be the same as the filtering used for full-length reads. Sequences were annotated with PyIR, a Python wrapper for IgBLAST v1.9, and V/J genes and CDR3 were assigned using IMGT germline references. Reads with weak V/J assignments (E-value above 1e-6), missing CDR3, stop codons, out-of-frame junctions, or ambiguous translated residues were removed. A V3J clonotype was defined by an identical inferred V gene, J gene, and CDR3 amino acid sequence. The percentage overlap between two repertoires was calculated by dividing the number of shared unique clonotypes by the size of the smaller repertoire. Three approaches were used to assess repertoire richness: RTK rarefaction, the Chao1 estimator, and Recon v2.1 estimates of unobserved clonotypes. TCRdb's version of the immuneACCESS table is confined to in-frame rearrangements and falls short of the full clone set. An unresolved V gene accounts for under half of the shortfall where checked; the remainder is of unknown origin. The V and J calls and clone size are taken from that table; D and trimming were inferred from the DNA. A total of 500,000 to 650,000 clones appear in this sample, around 80% of them only once. Around 12% of the sample comes from the top ten.

Concerning this clone itself: It has no known antigen specificity. A read error is likely here: a far larger clone is one base away.

The donors were healthy, HIV-negative adults with no recently reported acute infections or vaccinations. Only Caucasian adults living in Nashville, Tennessee, USA were represented among the donors. For unsorted samples, around 85 million PBMCs were counted, and genomic DNA was extracted using the QIAamp DNA Blood Mini kit. Blood was collected by leukapheresis, and PBMCs were isolated by Ficoll-Histopaque density gradient centrifugation and then cryopreserved in liquid nitrogen vapor phase. Sample: PBMCs. The origin of this receptor is a woman aged 40 to 50 in good health. Some clones in this sample may be carry-over from other donors' samples.

The nucleotide sequence is given as TGTGCCAGCAGGAGCAATAGCAATCAGCCCCGGCATTTT. It is translated as CASRSNSNQPRHF. This chain joins TRBV6-5 to TRBJ1-5, with the identity of the D gene unclear. The CDR3 holds 13 amino acids from the cysteine to the phenylalanine. The only DNA kept is the CDR3, 39 bases in frame from the first base. Reading the germline V gene gives CDR1 MNHEY and CDR2 SVGAGI.